A single sample gave rise to the 29 T cell receptor beta chains below, sequenced in a study of blood T cell repertoires in COVID-19. Some clones are missing from TCRdb's copy, which holds only in-frame ones; the method was immunoSEQ multiplex PCR. The sample lists hundreds of thousands of clones; nearly 90% were seen once. Sequences were obtained from PBMCs or T cells enriched from blood (not recorded which). Receptor source: a woman younger than 35 with acute COVID-19.

The rearrangement joins TRBV7-3 to TRBJ1-1; D is undetermined. Germline CDR1 reads SGHTA; CDR2 reads FQGTGA. CDR3 size: 13 residues. V lost 5 bases and J 1 base, leaving 8 bases between the germline ends. The CDR3 region has the DNA TGTGCCAGCAGCACTGAGAAGAACACTGAAGCTTTCTTT. Its translation is CASSTEKNTEAFF.

This rearrangement joins TRBV30 to TRBJ2-3, with D perhaps TRBD2 (5 bases). Germline CDR1 is GTSNPN and CDR2 is SVGIG (reference sequence). V was pared by 0 bases and J by 0 bases, with 10 bases between. The CDR3 spans 15 residues. The CDR3 is CAWSVSGISTDTQYF. CDR3 coding DNA: TGTGCCTGGAGTGTGAGCGGAATTAGCACAGATACGCAGTATTTT. Drawing the rest from reference TRBV30 and TRBJ2-3, the complete variable domain is SQTIHQWPATLVQPVGSPLSLECTVEGTSNPNLYWYRQAAGRGLQLLFYSVGIGQISSEVPQNLSASRPQDRQFILSSKKLLLSDSGFYLCAWSVSGISTDTQYFGPGTRLTVL.

The chain joins TRBV10-1 to TRBJ2-1, with TRBD1 identical over 8 bases. V trimming: 4 bases; J trimming: 8 bases; junction bases outside the gene matches: 10. The CDR3 runs to 15 residues. Per the germline V gene, CDR1 is WNHNN and CDR2 is SYGVQD (reference sequence). In DNA form, the CDR3 reads TGCGCCAGCAGTGGATCTGGACAGGGAATCTATGAGCAGTTCTTC. Translation: CASSGSGQGIYEQFF.

This clone appeared a single time. V gene TRBV2 combines with J gene TRBJ1-5, with 7 positions matching TRBD1. J lost 0 bases, V lost 5 bases, and 13 bases had no gene match. The CDR3 sequence is 18 residues long. The germline V gene has CDR1 SNHLY and CDR2 FYNNEI. CDR3 DNA sequence: TGTGCCAGCAGTCAGGACAGGAAAATTCCATATAGCAATCAGCCCCAGCATTTT. This sequence encodes CASSQDRKIPYSNQPQHF.

The chain employs TRBV5-1 and TRBJ2-1, with D unresolved. Germline loops: CDR1 SGHRS, CDR2 YFSETQ. Trimming left V 0 bases short and J 8 bases short, with 6 bases between. CDR3 length: 12 amino acids. CDR3: CASSLVAHEQFF. CDR3 nucleotide sequence: TGCGCCAGCAGCTTGGTGGCTCATGAGCAGTTCTTC.

This rearrangement joins TRBV19 to TRBJ2-7; 9 bases are shared with TRBD1. CDR1 is LNHDA and CDR2 is SQIVND in the germline V gene (reference sequence). V lost 1 base, J lost 2 bases, and 6 bases stayed unmatched. The CDR3 has 16 residues. The CDR3 is CASSIATGGVTYEQYF. CDR3 nucleotides: TGTGCCAGTAGTATAGCGACAGGGGGAGTCACCTACGAGCAGTACTTC.

This sequence joins TRBV29-1 and TRBJ2-1, with unresolved D. V was pared by 0 bases and J by 2 bases, with 11 bases between. Germline values: CDR1 SQVTM, CDR2 ANQGSEA. This CDR3 is built from 15 residues. CDR3 coding DNA: TGCAGCGTTGAAGATTCCCTAGAGACCTACAATGAGCAGTTCTTC. Translated: CSVEDSLETYNEQFF.

On this clone: The junction shows a germline mismatch at one end, possibly a read error. The chain is built from TRBV29-1 and TRBJ2-7; 10 bases line up with TRBD1. CDR1 is SQVTM, CDR2 ANQGSEA, per germline. CDR3 length equals 13 residues. The CDR3 protein is CSVEGTGDYEQYF. As DNA, the CDR3 is TGCAGCGTGGAAGGGACAGGGGACTACGAGCAGTACTTC.

The chain recombines TRBV6-5 with TRBJ2-7; D perhaps matches TRBD2 (5 bases). The V and J ends lost 5 bases and 0 bases respectively, with 14 bases between them. From germline, CDR1 is MNHEY and CDR2 SVGAGI. This CDR3 has 15 amino acids. CDR3 loop: CASSRSPGNSYEQYF. In DNA, the CDR3 is TGTGCCAGCAGTAGAAGCCCGGGAAACTCCTACGAGCAGTACTTC.

The chain employs TRBV27 and TRBJ1-5; no clear D gene. V lost 5 bases and J lost 0, with 14 bases in between. This CDR3 region has 16 residues. Per germline, CDR1 MNHEY and CDR2 SMNVEV (reference sequence). The CDR3 is CASSPHGDDSNQPQHF. Here the CDR3 DNA reads TGTGCCAGCAGTCCCCACGGGGATGATAGCAATCAGCCCCAGCATTTT.

The rearrangement links TRBV3-1 (or the pseudogene TRBV3-2) to TRBJ1-1; 7 nucleotides align to TRBD1. J was trimmed by 6 bases and V by 4 bases; bases with no gene match: 8. From germline, CDR1 is LGHDT and CDR2 YNNKEL (reference sequence). CDR3 length: 14 residues. CDR3 sequence: CASSRDRAAAEAFF. For the CDR3, the DNA is TGTGCCAGCAGCCGAGACAGGGCGGCTGCTGAAGCTTTCTTT.

The sample holds a few counts of this clone. This chain links TRBV10-1 with TRBJ2-7, with 14 bases matching TRBD2. The germline gives CDR1 WNHNN, CDR2 SYGVQD (reference sequence). The V segment lost 2 bases and the J segment 6 bases; nucleotides outside the gene matches: 3. This CDR3 is built from 15 residues. The CDR3 sequence: CASSEGGTSGSEQYF. In nucleotides, the CDR3 is TGCGCCAGCAGTGAGGGGGGGACTAGCGGGAGCGAGCAGTACTTC.

V is TRBV3-1 (or the pseudogene TRBV3-2) and J is TRBJ1-4; no clear D gene. This CDR3 is built from 15 residues. The ends were cut back, 2 bases at V and 7 bases at J, with 14 bases in the middle. CDR1 is LGHDT and CDR2 is YNNKEL in the germline V gene (reference sequence). CDR3 nucleotide sequence: TGTGCCAGCAGCCAACGGGAGGCGGCAGGTGAAAAACTGTTTTTT. Protein sequence: CASSQREAAGEKLFF.

The chain links TRBV12-3 or TRBV12-4 to TRBJ2-1, with unresolved D. The CDR3 has 13 amino acids. V was clipped by 7 bases and J by 2 bases, with 9 bases between them. The CDR3 protein is CASTRVPYNEQFF. As DNA, the CDR3 is TGTGCCAGCACGAGAGTACCCTACAATGAGCAGTTCTTC.

The V gene is TRBV14, the J gene TRBJ2-7, with 9 bases identical to TRBD1. The CDR3 length is 18 residues. Trimming at V came to 0 bases and at J to 1 base, leaving 10 bases not matched to a gene. The germline V gene encodes CDR1 SGHDN and CDR2 FVKESK. CDR3 sequence: CASSQDPYRGPSSYEQYF. CDR3 nucleotide sequence: TGTGCCAGCAGCCAAGACCCATACAGGGGGCCAAGTTCCTACGAGCAGTACTTC.

The rearrangement joins TRBV30 to TRBJ2-1; a weak D match, TRBD2 (6 bases). Trimming left V 4 bases short and J 6 bases short, with 19 bases between. The CDR3 consists of 15 residues. Germline values: CDR1 GTSNPN, CDR2 SVGIG (reference sequence). CDR3 DNA sequence: TGTGCCTGGAATCCCCCCCACGGGAGAATCAATGAGCAGTTCTTC. Residues: CAWNPPHGRINEQFF. Full variable domain (outside the CDR3, taken from reference TRBV30 and TRBJ2-1): SQTIHQWPATLVQPVGSPLSLECTVEGTSNPNLYWYRQAAGRGLQLLFYSVGIGQISSEVPQNLSASRPQDRQFILSSKKLLLSDSGFYLCAWNPPHGRINEQFFGPGTRLTVL.

The CDR3 sequence: CASSFFLNEQFF. As DNA, the CDR3 is TGTGCCAGCAGTTTCTTTTTGAATGAGCAGTTCTTC. This chain links TRBV28 with TRBJ2-1; D remains ambiguous. This CDR3 contains 12 residues. Germline loops: CDR1 MDHEN, CDR2 SYDVKM. V was shortened by 3 bases and J by 7 bases, with 7 bases between the two germline ends.

The genes are TRBV5-4 and TRBJ2-5, with D possibly TRBD2 on 5 matching bases. V dropped 0 bases and J dropped 2 bases, with 11 bases sitting between them. Germline-derived CDR1 and CDR2 are SGHNT and YYREEE (reference sequence). The CDR3 covers 15 residues. The CDR3 sequence is CASSLVTRTQETQYF. The CDR3, as DNA: TGTGCCAGCAGCTTGGTTACCAGGACTCAAGAGACCCAGTACTTC.

The chain carries TRBV7-2 and TRBJ2-1; 7 bases agree with TRBD2. The CDR3 extends over 14 amino acids. Per germline, CDR1 SGHTA and CDR2 FQGNSA. V was clipped by 5 bases and J by 4 bases; unmatched bases: 5. The CDR3 protein is CASSRDGGYNEQFF. The CDR3 DNA sequence: TGTGCCAGCAGCCGCGACGGGGGGTACAATGAGCAGTTCTTC.

V usage is TRBV30 and J usage is TRBJ1-6; no clear D gene. The CDR3 is 16 residues long. The V gene's germline CDR1 is GTSNPN and CDR2 SVGIG (reference sequence). V lost 0 bases, J lost 3 bases, and 12 bases lay in between. CDR3 residues: CAWSVPRVYYNSPLHF. The CDR3, as DNA: TGTGCCTGGAGTGTACCACGGGTTTACTATAATTCACCCCTCCACTTT. Full variable domain (remainder filled in from reference TRBV30 and TRBJ1-6): SQTIHQWPATLVQPVGSPLSLECTVEGTSNPNLYWYRQAAGRGLQLLFYSVGIGQISSEVPQNLSASRPQDRQFILSSKKLLLSDSGFYLCAWSVPRVYYNSPLHFGNGTRLTVT.

The genes are TRBV7-2 and TRBJ2-1, with a tentative D call TRBD2 (5 bases). The germline V gene encodes CDR1 SGHTA and CDR2 FQGNSA. The CDR3 totals 15 residues. V was trimmed by 4 bases and J by 6 bases, leaving 16 bases between them. The CDR3 here is CASSSRSTNPNEQFF. The CDR3 DNA is TGTGCCAGCAGCTCCAGATCGACTAATCCCAATGAGCAGTTCTTC.

In DNA form, the CDR3 reads TGTGCCGCGGTGGGGGGCGATGCGCTAGCGGGAGCTTACGAGCAGTACTTC. This translates into CAAVGGDALAGAYEQYF. This chain joins TRBV28 and TRBJ2-7, with 10 bases lining up with TRBD2. V shed 11 bases and J 4 bases; nucleotides not matched to a gene: 20. Per the germline V gene, CDR1 is MDHEN and CDR2 is SYDVKM. This CDR3 comprises 17 residues.

This chain joins TRBV6-4 and TRBJ2-3; TRBD1 matches at 7 bases. Germline lookup yields CDR1 MRHNA and CDR2 SNTAGT. J lost 8 bases, V lost 5 bases, and 4 bases had no gene match. The CDR3 has 12 residues. In DNA, the CDR3 is TGTGCCAGCAGTACCTCAGGGGGTACGCAGTATTTT. It is translated as CASSTSGGTQYF.

This clone was picked up one time. Its ends do not fully match the called genes, so a read error is possible. The gene calls are TRBV23-1 and TRBJ1-5; D may be TRBD1 (5 bases). TRBV23-1 is an open reading frame whose function is uncertain. The CDR3 covers 16 residues. The chain's CDR3 is CASTITFRVSIQPQHF. CDR3 DNA sequence: TGCGCCAGCACCATAACATTCAGGGTTAGCATTCAGCCCCAGCATTTT.

The CDR3 protein is CASSEGQGAGNEQFF. CDR3 DNA: TGTGCCAGCAGTGAGGGGCAGGGGGCGGGCAATGAGCAGTTCTTC. This chain joins TRBV6-1 and TRBJ2-1; 8 bases match TRBD1. Germline CDR1 reads MNHNS; CDR2 reads SASEGT. The CDR3 covers 15 residues. With V trimmed by 3 bases and J by 6 bases, 7 bases remained unmatched.

The chain has TRBV7-6 and TRBJ2-1; maybe TRBD1 (6 bases). Germline V gives CDR1 SGHVS, CDR2 FNYEAQ. Trimming cost V 5 bases and J 7 bases, with 12 bases left between them. The CDR3 totals 13 residues. In DNA, the CDR3 is TGTGCCAGCAGCGGCTACAGGGTTAATGAGCAGTTCTTC. This codes for CASSGYRVNEQFF.

The V gene is TRBV9, the J gene TRBJ2-1; 12 bases map to TRBD1. The V gene's germline CDR1 is SGDLS and CDR2 YYNGEE. The junction had 14 bases not matched to a gene; V was cut back by 3 bases and J by 7 bases. There are 18 residues in the CDR3. In DNA, the CDR3 is TGTGCCAGCAGCGCAGCCGAAACCGGGACAGGGGGCAAAAATGAGCAGTTCTTC. It encodes CASSAAETGTGGKNEQFF.

The chain carries TRBV6-1 and TRBJ1-2, with 9 positions matching TRBD1. V was clipped by 1 base and J by 2 bases; unmatched bases: 8. CDR1 is MNHNS and CDR2 is SASEGT in the germline V gene. The CDR3 sequence is 17 residues long. In nucleotides, the CDR3 is TGTGCCAGCAGTGAAGTGGGGACAGGGTATGGAAACTATGGCTACACCTTC. Translating gives CASSEVGTGYGNYGYTF.

The chain uses TRBV7-9 and TRBJ2-2, with 9 positions matching TRBD1. Germline CDR1 SEHNR, CDR2 FQNEAQ (reference sequence). The V gene end was trimmed by 5 bases and the J gene end by 2 bases; junction bases not matched to a gene: 15. The CDR3 runs 19 residues. The DNA for the CDR3 is TGTGCCAGCAGCAAAGGGGACAGGGAATCTTACCTTAACACCGGGGAGCTGTTTTTT. Translation gives CASSKGDRESYLNTGELFF.